These 30 T cell receptor beta chains were all obtained from the same sample, sequenced in a study of T cells in narcolepsy. Using immunoSEQ multiplex PCR, the repertoire was profiled, and TCRdb retains in-frame clones only, with some absent. The sample consists of 28,000 or so clones, 80% to 90% of them appearing once. Sequencing used CD45RA- memory CD4+ T cells from PBMCs. Receptors were obtained from a human donor with narcolepsy.

The chain links TRBV5-1 to TRBJ1-1; D not resolved. The CDR3 has 15 residues. Germline CDR1 is SGHRS and CDR2 is YFSETQ. V lost 0 bases and J lost 4, with 13 bases in between. The CDR3 DNA is TGCGCCAGCAGCTTGGCGGCGATTGAGGGCACTGAAGCTTTCTTT. This codes for CASSLAAIEGTEAFF.

The chain employs TRBV6-1 and TRBJ1-3; a weak D match, TRBD1 (6 bases). This CDR3 has 14 amino acids. Germline values: CDR1 MNHNS, CDR2 SASEGT. With 6 bases removed from V and 4 bases from J, the gap between germline ends came to 13 bases. DNA of the CDR3: TGTGCCAGCAGCAACGGCGGGACAGGAAACACCATATATTTT. Translating it yields CASSNGGTGNTIYF.

The CDR3 DNA reads as TGTGCCAGCAGCAACCGGGACTTCAAAAGGGGATACGAGCAGTACTTC. Translation: CASSNRDFKRGYEQYF. This rearrangement joins TRBV11-2 to TRBJ2-7; D is possibly TRBD2 (6 bases). Germline loops: CDR1 SGHAT, CDR2 FQNNGV. V gave up 5 bases and J gave up 4 bases, with 21 bases separating them. This CDR3 is built from 16 residues.

J is TRBJ2-1 and V is TRBV19; 8 bases match TRBD1. The CDR3 contains 13 residues. Germline-derived CDR1 and CDR2 are LNHDA and SQIVND (reference sequence). V was pared by 9 bases and J by 3 bases, with 4 bases of the junction left unmatched. The CDR3 DNA follows: TGTGCCAGCGGACAGGGTAACTACAATGAGCAGTTCTTC. This encodes CASGQGNYNEQFF.

V gene TRBV5-6 combines with J gene TRBJ2-7; TRBD2 agrees at 10 bases. The V segment lost 4 bases and the J segment 0 bases; nucleotides outside the gene matches: 7. Germline V gene data show CDR1 as SGHDT and CDR2 as YYEEEE. The length of the CDR3 is 16 residues. The CDR3 region has the DNA TGTGCCAGCAGCAAACTAGCGGGGCGAAACTCCTACGAGCAGTACTTC. Residues: CASSKLAGRNSYEQYF.

V is TRBV10-2 and J is TRBJ2-7; 8 bases match TRBD1. CDR1 and CDR2 (germline): WSHSY, SAAADI. This CDR3 contains 13 residues. Germline trimming cut 4 bases from V and 6 bases from J; bases unmatched to any gene: 5. CDR3 nucleotides: TGCGCCAGCAGTGGGGGACAGGTGGGCGAGCAGTACTTC. Amino acid sequence: CASSGGQVGEQYF.

This clone was observed a few times. This chain joins TRBV6-5 and TRBJ1-3; perhaps TRBD1 as D (5 bases). V lost 6 bases, J lost 0 bases, and 12 bases lay in between. CDR3 size: 15 residues. Germline CDR1 MNHEY, CDR2 SVGAGI. The CDR3 region has the DNA TGTGCCAGCAGGATAGACAGATCCTCTGGAAACACCATATATTTT. This gives the protein CASRIDRSSGNTIYF.

CDR3 sequence reads: CSVVSGNNQPQHF. CDR3 sequence (DNA): TGCAGCGTTGTATCAGGGAACAATCAGCCCCAGCATTTT. This chain links TRBV29-1 with TRBJ1-5; possible D gene TRBD1, 5 bases. CDR3 length equals 13 residues. Trimming took off 4 bases at V and 3 bases at J, with 10 bases between the two ends. Germline V gene data show CDR1 as SQVTM and CDR2 as ANQGSEA.

This rearrangement joins TRBV6-1 to TRBJ1-5; 7 nucleotides match TRBD1. From germline, CDR1 is MNHNS and CDR2 SASEGT. V shed 6 bases, J shed 3 bases, and the junction held 8 bases outside the gene matches. The CDR3 runs 15 residues. Here the CDR3 DNA reads TGTGCCAGCAGGTCGGGACAGATGAACAATCAGCCCCAGCATTTT. Protein product: CASRSGQMNNQPQHF.

The chain combines TRBV9 with TRBJ2-1; 15 positions match TRBD2. CDR1 and CDR2 from the germline V gene are SGDLS and YYNGEE. V shed 4 bases, J shed 9 bases, and the junction held 8 bases outside the gene matches. The CDR3 sequence is 16 residues long. The CDR3 reads CASSSQGTSGRIEQFF. The CDR3, as DNA: TGTGCCAGCAGCTCTCAAGGGACTAGCGGGAGGATTGAGCAGTTCTTC.

This chain uses TRBV23-1 with TRBJ1-4, with 7 nucleotides matching TRBD1. TRBV23-1 is an open reading frame, and its role is uncertain. After removal of 2 bases from V and 2 bases from J, the junction contained 11 bases not matched to a gene. CDR3 length: 18 amino acids. CDR3 DNA: TGCGCCAGCAGTCAAGTCCAGTCAGCGGACAGGACTAATGAAAAACTGTTTTTT. This translates into CASSQVQSADRTNEKLFF.

The rearrangement uses TRBV7-9 and TRBJ1-2; D is undetermined. The length of the CDR3 is 11 residues. The V gene lost 4 bases and the J gene lost 8 bases, with 8 bases spanning the gap. Germline V gives CDR1 SEHNR, CDR2 FQNEAQ (reference sequence). For the CDR3, the DNA is TGTGCCAGCAGCTCGGGGTGGGGCTACACCTTC. Translated: CASSSGWGYTF.

The gene calls are TRBV6-1 and TRBJ2-1; 8 nucleotides agree with TRBD1. The CDR3 covers 18 residues. Per the germline V gene, CDR1 is MNHNS and CDR2 is SASEGT. Trimming removed 2 bases from V and 7 bases from J; junction bases left unmatched: 16. DNA for the CDR3: TGTGCCAGCAGTGAAAGAGGGATCGACAGGGGAGTTGGGAATGAGCAGTTCTTC. This codes for CASSERGIDRGVGNEQFF.

The gene calls are TRBV5-3 and TRBJ2-1; D perhaps matches TRBD2 (6 bases). TRBV5-3 is an ORF, and what it does is uncertain. The CDR3 contains 11 residues. Between the trimmed V and J ends, which lost 8 bases and 10 bases, there was a span of 13 bases. This CDR3 is CARNTGEEQFF. CDR3 in DNA: TGTGCCAGGAACACGGGGGAAGAGCAGTTCTTC.

The rearrangement uses TRBV28 and TRBJ1-2; a weak D match, TRBD1 (5 bases). Per the germline V gene, CDR1 is MDHEN and CDR2 is SYDVKM. The CDR3 has 13 residues. The germline V and J ends were trimmed by 4 bases and 9 bases, with 15 bases remaining between them. CDR3 residues: CASSYRTGTRYTF. Written as DNA, the CDR3 is TGTGCCAGCAGTTACCGGACCGGGACTCGCTACACCTTC.

The V gene is TRBV7-3, the J gene TRBJ2-2; 8 nucleotides line up with TRBD1. V lost 4 bases and J lost 6; bases outside the gene matches: 4. The germline V gene encodes CDR1 SGHTA and CDR2 FQGTGA. The CDR3 length is 14 residues. CDR3 loop: CASSSRTGSGELFF. CDR3 DNA: TGTGCCAGCAGCTCTCGGACAGGGTCCGGGGAGCTGTTTTTT. Full variable domain (remainder filled in from reference TRBV7-3 and TRBJ2-2): GAGVSQTPSNKVTEKGKYVELRCDPISGHTALYWYRQSLGQGPEFLIYFQGTGAADDSGLPNDRFFAVRPEGSVSTLKIQRTERGDSAVYLCASSSRTGSGELFFGEGSRLTVL.

The chain joins TRBV30 to TRBJ2-5; no clear D gene. V was clipped by 3 bases and J by 6 bases, with 14 bases between them. CDR3 length: 13 residues. Germline lookup yields CDR1 GTSNPN and CDR2 SVGIG (reference sequence). The CDR3 loop reads CAWRPGLEQTQYF. As DNA, the CDR3 is TGTGCCTGGAGACCGGGCCTGGAGCAGACCCAGTACTTC.

This chain uses TRBV29-1 with TRBJ2-7; D might be TRBD2 (6 bases). The CDR3 runs to 13 residues. From germline, CDR1 is SQVTM and CDR2 ANQGSEA. V gave up 3 bases and J gave up 3 bases, with 12 bases separating them. CDR3 sequence: CSVETGGGYEQYF. The CDR3 region has the DNA TGCAGCGTTGAGACTGGGGGAGGCTACGAGCAGTACTTC.

The chain recombines TRBV6-9 with TRBJ2-5; weak D call: TRBD2 (7 bases). CDR1 and CDR2 (germline): MNHGY, SVAAGI. The CDR3 loop spans 16 amino acids. With 6 bases removed from V and 2 bases from J, the gap between germline ends came to 19 bases. The CDR3 sequence is CASRPREGEFQETQYF. The CDR3 DNA sequence: TGTGCCAGCAGGCCCAGGGAGGGGGAATTTCAAGAGACCCAGTACTTC.

The gene calls are TRBV5-1 and TRBJ1-4, with unresolved D. The germline V and J ends were trimmed by 7 bases and 0 bases, with 13 bases remaining between them. This CDR3 is built from 15 residues. The V gene's germline CDR1 is SGHRS and CDR2 YFSETQ. The CDR3 sequence: CASAYDFATNEKLFF. The CDR3 DNA sequence: TGCGCCAGCGCCTATGATTTTGCAACTAATGAAAAACTGTTTTTT. Together with reference TRBV5-1 and TRBJ1-4, the CDR3 gives the full variable domain: KAGVTQTPRYLIKTRGQQVTLSCSPISGHRSVSWYQQTPGQGLQFLFEYFSETQRNKGNFPGRFSGRQFSNSRSEMNVSTLELGDSALYLCASAYDFATNEKLFFGSGTQLSVL.

CDR3 sequence reads: CASSLDGRLNQPQHF. CDR3 DNA sequence: TGCGCCAGCAGCTTGGATGGCCGTTTAAATCAGCCCCAGCATTTT. This chain links TRBV5-1 with TRBJ1-5; D call uncertain. The CDR3 has 15 residues. Germline lookup yields CDR1 SGHRS and CDR2 YFSETQ. The V end lost 0 bases, the J end lost 4 bases, and 11 bases lay between the germline ends.

The chain uses TRBV5-4 and TRBJ2-2, with 9 bases lining up with TRBD1. Germline V CDR1 and CDR2: SGHNT, YYREEE (reference sequence). With V trimmed by 4 bases and J by 2 bases, 6 bases remained unmatched. This CDR3 contains 16 residues. The DNA of the CDR3 is TGTGCCAGCAGCACCCGGGACAGGGCCAACACCGGGGAGCTGTTTTTT. Translated: CASSTRDRANTGELFF.

This clone was counted a single time. The gene calls are TRBV7-2 and TRBJ1-1; D uncertain. V was trimmed by 3 bases and J by 4 bases, leaving 9 bases between them. CDR1 and CDR2 from the germline V gene are SGHTA and FQGNSA. The CDR3 contains 13 residues. The CDR3 DNA reads as TGTGCCAGCAGCTTCGACGGAACCACTGAAGCTTTCTTT. This gives the protein CASSFDGTTEAFF.

The gene calls are TRBV7-2 and TRBJ1-1, with a possible D match to TRBD1 (5 bases). The CDR3 consists of 13 residues. The V and J ends lost 5 bases and 1 base respectively, with 8 bases between them. Germline V gene lookup returns CDR1 SGHTA and CDR2 FQGNSA. In DNA, the CDR3 is TGTGCCAGCAGCCTCGGACAGAACACTGAAGCTTTCTTT. Residues: CASSLGQNTEAFF.

J is TRBJ2-3 and V is TRBV7-2; TRBD1 might be the D (5 bases). CDR3 length equals 13 residues. Trimming cost V 0 bases and J 5 bases, with 6 bases left between them. Germline CDR1 SGHTA, CDR2 FQGNSA. The CDR3 DNA reads as TGTGCCAGCAGCTTAGCCCAGGGAGATACGCAGTATTTT. Amino acid sequence: CASSLAQGDTQYF. The full variable domain, completed using reference TRBV7-2 and TRBJ2-3, is GAGVSQSPSNKVTEKGKDVELRCDPISGHTALYWYRQSLGQGLEFLIYFQGNSAPDKSGLPSDRFSAERTGGSVSTLTIQRTQQEDSAVYLCASSLAQGDTQYFGPGTRLTVL.

The V and J genes are TRBV2 and TRBJ1-6, with a tentative D call TRBD1 (5 bases). V lost 7 bases and J lost 0, with 22 bases in between. CDR3 length: 19 amino acids. Germline V gene lookup returns CDR1 SNHLY and CDR2 FYNNEI. The CDR3 nucleotides are TGTGCCAGCATAGCACTTGTGACGGACACGAGCTCCTATAATTCACCCCTCCACTTT. Amino acids: CASIALVTDTSSYNSPLHF.

This chain links TRBV11-3 with TRBJ2-5; TRBD2 might be the D (6 bases). Judging by the DNA end, TRBJ2-7 fits better; the J call may be wrong. In germline, CDR1 is SGHNT, CDR2 YENEEA. CDR3 size: 15 residues. The CDR3 spells CASSLRGGSSYEQYF. The CDR3 DNA is TGTGCCAGCAGCTTAAGAGGAGGGAGCTCCTACGAGCAGTACTTC.

The genes are TRBV5-1 and TRBJ2-3, with 8 bases aligning to TRBD2. CDR3 length equals 16 residues. Germline CDR1 and CDR2: SGHRS and YFSETQ. V lost 0 bases to trimming and J lost 0 bases; unmatched junction nucleotides: 3. CDR3 in DNA: TGCGCCAGCAGCTTGGGACTAGCGACAAGCACAGATACGCAGTATTTT. Residues: CASSLGLATSTDTQYF.

The J gene is TRBJ2-2, the V gene TRBV19; D tentatively fits TRBD1 or TRBD2 (5 bases each). The CDR3 sequence is 14 residues long. CDR1 is LNHDA, CDR2 SQIVND, per germline (reference sequence). Trimming removed 3 bases at V and 3 bases at J, with 8 bases between. The CDR3 region is CASSIRGDTGELFF. In nucleotides, the CDR3 is TGTGCCAGTAGTATTAGAGGGGACACCGGGGAGCTGTTTTTT.

The rearrangement uses TRBV28 and TRBJ1-4; D not certain. Germline-derived CDR1 and CDR2 are MDHEN and SYDVKM. The CDR3 totals 15 residues. V was clipped by 2 bases and J by 7 bases, with 14 bases between them. The CDR3, as DNA: TGTGCCAGCAGTTTAGCCTCCAGGTTAGGTGAAAAACTGTTTTTT. Protein product: CASSLASRLGEKLFF.